This note documents a single TCR beta chain sequence. The sample comes from a study of monozygotic twins with inflammatory bowel disease. Following a re-call of the 5' RACE reads, TCRdb has one entry per CDR3 protein and lacks DNA. This sample's table reports about 160,000 distinct CDR3 sequences. The germline V gene has CDR1 SGHTA and CDR2 FQGNSA. The CDR3 contains 14 residues. This sequence joins TRBV7-2 and TRBJ1-2. Sequenced sample: blood. The sequence was collected from a human donor with ulcerative colitis or Crohn's disease, or a healthy co-twin of an affected twin (not recorded which). CDR3 sequence reads: CASSLAQGIDGYTF.